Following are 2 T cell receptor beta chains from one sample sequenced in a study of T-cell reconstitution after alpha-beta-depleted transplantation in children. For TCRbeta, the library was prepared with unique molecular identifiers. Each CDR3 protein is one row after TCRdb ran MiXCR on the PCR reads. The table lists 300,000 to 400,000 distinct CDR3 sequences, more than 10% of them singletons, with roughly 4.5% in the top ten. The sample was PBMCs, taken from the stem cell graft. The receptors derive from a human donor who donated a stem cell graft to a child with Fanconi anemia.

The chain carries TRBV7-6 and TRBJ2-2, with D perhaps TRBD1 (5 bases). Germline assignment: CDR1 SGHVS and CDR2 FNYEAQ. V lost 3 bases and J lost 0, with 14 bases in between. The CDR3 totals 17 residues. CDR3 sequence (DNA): TGTGCCAGCAGCTTCGATCGGCAGGGCGCGAACACCGGGGAGCTGTTTTTT. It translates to CASSFDRQGANTGELFF. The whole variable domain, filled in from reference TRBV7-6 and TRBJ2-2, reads GAGVSQSPRYKVTKRGQDVALRCDPISGHVSLYWYRQALGQGPEFLTYFNYEAQQDKSGLPNDRFSAERPEGSISTLTIQRTEQRDSAMYRCASSFDRQGANTGELFFGEGSRLTVL.

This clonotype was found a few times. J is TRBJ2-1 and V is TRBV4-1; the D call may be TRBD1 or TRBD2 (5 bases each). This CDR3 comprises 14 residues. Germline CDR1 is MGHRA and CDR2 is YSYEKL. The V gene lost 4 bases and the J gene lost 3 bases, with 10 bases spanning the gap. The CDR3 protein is CASSPGTYYNEQFF. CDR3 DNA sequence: TGCGCCAGCAGCCCAGGGACCTACTACAATGAGCAGTTCTTC.